One and the same sample provided the 6 T cell receptor beta chains below, sequenced in a study of blood T cell repertoires in COVID-19. Sequenced by immunoSEQ multiplex PCR; TCRdb stores in-frame clones only, minus some. The table shows 200,000 to 300,000 clones, with around 90% occurring only once. The sample consisted of PBMCs or T cells enriched from blood (not recorded which). The receptor set was obtained from a woman in her forties who had been exposed to COVID-19.

This rearrangement joins TRBV4-3 to TRBJ1-4, with no clear D. Looked up from germline, CDR1 is LGHNA and CDR2 is YSLEER. Trimming took 0 bases from V and 7 from J, leaving 12 bases between them. The CDR3 contains 15 residues. CDR3 sequence reads: CASSQELTSGEKLFF. CDR3 DNA sequence: TGCGCCAGCAGCCAAGAATTAACAAGTGGTGAAAAACTGTTTTTT.

V usage is TRBV12-5 and J usage is TRBJ2-1, with 11 positions matching TRBD2. The length of the CDR3 is 14 residues. CDR1 and CDR2 (germline): LGHNT, FRNRAP. V dropped 7 bases and J dropped 7; count of bases not matched to a gene: 6. CDR3 region: CASARTSGLNEQFF. The CDR3 nucleotides read TGTGCTAGTGCCCGGACTAGCGGGCTAAATGAGCAGTTCTTC.

The CDR3 spells CASSPPQGPEAFF. The CDR3, as DNA: TGTGCCAGCAGCCCTCCTCAGGGTCCTGAAGCTTTCTTT. The genes are TRBV7-9 and TRBJ1-1; the D gene is possibly TRBD1 (5 bases). The germline V gene has CDR1 SEHNR and CDR2 FQNEAQ (reference sequence). This CDR3 contains 13 residues. The V end lost 5 bases, the J end lost 6 bases, and 13 bases lay between the germline ends.

With respect to this clone: A read error may account for a junction end that differs from germline. The chain couples TRBV5-1 to TRBJ1-4; the D gene is possibly TRBD1 (6 bases). This CDR3 is built from 15 residues. Per germline, CDR1 SGHRS and CDR2 YFSETQ. The CDR3: CATRGGHETNEKLFF. CDR3 coding DNA: TGTGCCACCCGGGGGGGGCACGAAACTAATGAAAAACTGTTTTTT. Based on the CDR3 plus reference TRBV5-1 and TRBJ1-4, the full variable domain is KAGVTQTPRYLIKTRGQQVTLSCSPISGHRSVSWYQQTPGQGLQFLFEYFSETQRNKGNFPGRFSGRQFSNSRSEMNVSTLELGDSALYLCATRGGHETNEKLFFGSGTQLSVL.

This clone was seen a handful of times. In the same sample, other DNA sequences code for this CDR3. The chain has TRBV19 and TRBJ1-1; D is undetermined. V was pared by 6 bases and J by 0 bases, with 8 bases between. Looked up from germline, CDR1 is LNHDA and CDR2 is SQIVND (reference sequence). The CDR3 runs 13 residues. CDR3 protein: CASRDKMNTEAFF. For the CDR3, the DNA is TGTGCCAGTAGAGACAAGATGAACACTGAAGCTTTCTTT. Full variable domain (remainder filled in from reference TRBV19 and TRBJ1-1): DGGITQSPKYLFRKEGQNVTLSCEQNLNHDAMYWYRQDPGQGLRLIYYSQIVNDFQKGDIAEGYSVSREKKESFPLTVTSAQKNPTAFYLCASRDKMNTEAFFGQGTRLTVV.

The J gene is TRBJ2-3, the V gene TRBV5-8, with 7 bases aligning to TRBD2. With V trimmed by 4 bases and J by 2 bases, 7 bases remained unmatched. Germline values: CDR1 SGHTS, CDR2 YDEGEE. The CDR3 loop spans 15 amino acids. This chain's CDR3 is CASSRAGDLTDTQYF. CDR3 coding DNA: TGTGCCAGCAGCCGGGCGGGAGACCTCACAGATACGCAGTATTTT.